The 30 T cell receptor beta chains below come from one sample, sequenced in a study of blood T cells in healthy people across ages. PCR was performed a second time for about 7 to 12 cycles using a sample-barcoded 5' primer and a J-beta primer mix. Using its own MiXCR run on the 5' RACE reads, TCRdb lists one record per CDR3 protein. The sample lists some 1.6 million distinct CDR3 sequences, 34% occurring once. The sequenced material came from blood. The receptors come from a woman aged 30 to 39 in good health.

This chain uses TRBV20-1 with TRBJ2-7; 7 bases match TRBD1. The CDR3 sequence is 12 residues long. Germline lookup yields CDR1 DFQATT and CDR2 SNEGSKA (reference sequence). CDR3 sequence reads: CRPGQISYEQYF. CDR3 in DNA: TGCAGACCGGGACAGATCTCCTACGAGCAGTACTTC.

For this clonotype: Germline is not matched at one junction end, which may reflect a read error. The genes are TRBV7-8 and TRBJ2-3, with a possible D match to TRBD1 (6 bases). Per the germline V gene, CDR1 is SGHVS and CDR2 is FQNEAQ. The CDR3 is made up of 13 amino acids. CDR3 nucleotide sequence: TGTGCCGGCAGCTTCACAGGGTCAGATACGCAGTATTTT. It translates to CAGSFTGSDTQYF.

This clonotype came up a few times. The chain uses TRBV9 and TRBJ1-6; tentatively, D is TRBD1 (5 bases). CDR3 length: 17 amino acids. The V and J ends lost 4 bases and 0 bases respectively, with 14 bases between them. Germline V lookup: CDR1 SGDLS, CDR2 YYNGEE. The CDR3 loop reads CASSPFDSSSYNSPLHF. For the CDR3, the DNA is TGTGCCAGCAGCCCCTTCGACAGTAGCTCCTATAATTCACCCCTCCACTTT. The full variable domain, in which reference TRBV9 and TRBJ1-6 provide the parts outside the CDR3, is DSGVTQTPKHLITATGQRVTLRCSPRSGDLSVYWYQQSLDQGLQFLIQYYNGEERAKGNILERFSAQQFPDLHSELNLSSLELGDSALYFCASSPFDSSSYNSPLHFGNGTRLTVT.

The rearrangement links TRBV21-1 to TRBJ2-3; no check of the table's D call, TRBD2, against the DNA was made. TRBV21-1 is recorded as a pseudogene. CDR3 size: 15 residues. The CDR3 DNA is TGTGCCAGCAGCAATCGACTACCAATCCAGGATACGCAGTATTTT. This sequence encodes CASSNRLPIQDTQYF.

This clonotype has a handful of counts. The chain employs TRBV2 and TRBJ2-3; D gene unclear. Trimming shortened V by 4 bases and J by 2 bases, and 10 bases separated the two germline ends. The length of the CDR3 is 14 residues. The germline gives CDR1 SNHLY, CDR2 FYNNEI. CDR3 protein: CASSGQRNTDTQYF. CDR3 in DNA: TGTGCCAGCAGTGGACAAAGAAACACAGATACGCAGTATTTT.

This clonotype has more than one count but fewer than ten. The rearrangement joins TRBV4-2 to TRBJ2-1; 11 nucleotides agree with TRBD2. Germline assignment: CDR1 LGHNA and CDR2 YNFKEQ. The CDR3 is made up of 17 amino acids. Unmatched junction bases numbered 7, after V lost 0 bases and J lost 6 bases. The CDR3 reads CASSQEVRLAGPNEQFF. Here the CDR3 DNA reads TGTGCCAGCAGCCAAGAAGTCCGACTAGCGGGGCCCAATGAGCAGTTCTTC.

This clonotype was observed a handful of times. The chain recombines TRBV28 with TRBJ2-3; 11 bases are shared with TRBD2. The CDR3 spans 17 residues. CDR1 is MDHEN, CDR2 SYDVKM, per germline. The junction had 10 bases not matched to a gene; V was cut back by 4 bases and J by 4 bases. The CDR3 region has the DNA TGTGCCAGCAGTTGGACTAGCGGGTCATGGGGATCAGATACGCAGTATTTT. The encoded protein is CASSWTSGSWGSDTQYF.

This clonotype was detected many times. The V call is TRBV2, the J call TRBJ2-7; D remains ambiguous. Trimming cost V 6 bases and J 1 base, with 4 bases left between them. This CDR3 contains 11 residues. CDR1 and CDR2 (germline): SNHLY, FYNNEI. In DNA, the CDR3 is TGTGCCAGCAGGCGTTCCTACGAGCAGTACTTC. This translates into CASRRSYEQYF. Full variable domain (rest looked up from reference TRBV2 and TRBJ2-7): EPEVTQTPSHQVTQMGQEVILRCVPISNHLYFYWYRQILGQKVEFLVSFYNNEISEKSEIFDDQFSVERPDGSNFTLKIRSTKLEDSAMYFCASRRSYEQYFGPGTRLTVT.

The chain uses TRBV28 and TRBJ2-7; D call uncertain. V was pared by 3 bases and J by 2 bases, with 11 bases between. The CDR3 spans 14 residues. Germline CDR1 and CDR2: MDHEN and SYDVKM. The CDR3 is CASSFSHQTYEQYF. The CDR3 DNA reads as TGTGCCAGCAGTTTCTCTCATCAGACCTACGAGCAGTACTTC.

In DNA form, the CDR3 reads TGTGCCACCAGCAGGGTACTAGCGGGAGGACCCTACGAGCAGTACTTC. Its protein product is CATSRVLAGGPYEQYF. The chain has TRBV15 and TRBJ2-7; TRBD2 matches 12 bases. There are 16 residues in the CDR3. In germline, CDR1 is LNHNV, CDR2 YYDKDF (reference sequence). Unmatched junction bases numbered 5, after V lost 3 bases and J lost 2 bases.

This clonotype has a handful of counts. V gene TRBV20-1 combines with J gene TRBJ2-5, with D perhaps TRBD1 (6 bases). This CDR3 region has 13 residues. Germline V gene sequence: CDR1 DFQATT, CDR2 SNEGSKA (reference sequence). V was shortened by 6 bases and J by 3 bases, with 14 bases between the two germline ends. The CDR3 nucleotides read TGCAGTGCCCCTCCGACAGGAGAAGAGACCCAGTACTTC. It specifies CSAPPTGEETQYF.

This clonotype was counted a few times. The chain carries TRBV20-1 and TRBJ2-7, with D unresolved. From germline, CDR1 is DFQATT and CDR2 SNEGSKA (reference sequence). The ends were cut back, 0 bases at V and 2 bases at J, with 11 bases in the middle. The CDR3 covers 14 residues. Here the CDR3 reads CSARDALNAYEQYF. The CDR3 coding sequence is TGCAGTGCTAGAGATGCTCTAAATGCCTACGAGCAGTACTTC.

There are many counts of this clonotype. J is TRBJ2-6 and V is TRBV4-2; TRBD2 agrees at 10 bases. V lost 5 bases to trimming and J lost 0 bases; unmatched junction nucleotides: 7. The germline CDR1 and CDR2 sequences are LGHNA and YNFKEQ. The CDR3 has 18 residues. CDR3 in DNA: TGTGCCAGCAGCTTTCTAGCGGGGGCGAACTCTGGGGCCAACGTCCTGACTTTC. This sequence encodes CASSFLAGANSGANVLTF.

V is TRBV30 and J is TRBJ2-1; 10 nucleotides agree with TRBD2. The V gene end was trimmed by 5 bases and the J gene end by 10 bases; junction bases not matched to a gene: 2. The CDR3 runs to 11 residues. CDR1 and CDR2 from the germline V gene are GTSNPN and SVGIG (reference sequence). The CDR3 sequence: CAWLSGREQFF. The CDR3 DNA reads TGTGCCTGGCTTAGCGGGAGGGAGCAGTTCTTC.

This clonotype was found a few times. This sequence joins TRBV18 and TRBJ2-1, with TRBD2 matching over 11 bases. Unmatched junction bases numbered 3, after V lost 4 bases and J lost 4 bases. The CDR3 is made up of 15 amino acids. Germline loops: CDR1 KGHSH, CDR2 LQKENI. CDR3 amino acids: CASSQLAGVYNEQFF. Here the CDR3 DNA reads TGTGCCAGCTCACAACTAGCGGGAGTTTACAATGAGCAGTTCTTC.

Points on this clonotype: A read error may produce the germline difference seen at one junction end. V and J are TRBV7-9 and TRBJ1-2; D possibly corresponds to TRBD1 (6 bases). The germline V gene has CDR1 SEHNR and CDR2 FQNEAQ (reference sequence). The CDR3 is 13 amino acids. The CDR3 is CANSWDTTGGYTF. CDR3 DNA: TGTGCCAACAGCTGGGACACTACGGGGGGCTACACCTTC. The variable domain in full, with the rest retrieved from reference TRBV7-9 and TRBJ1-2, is DTGVSQNPRHKITKRGQNVTFRCDPISEHNRLYWYRQTLGQGPEFLTYFQNEAQLEKSRLLSDRFSAERPKGSFSTLEIQRTEQGDSAMYLCANSWDTTGGYTFGSGTRLTVV.

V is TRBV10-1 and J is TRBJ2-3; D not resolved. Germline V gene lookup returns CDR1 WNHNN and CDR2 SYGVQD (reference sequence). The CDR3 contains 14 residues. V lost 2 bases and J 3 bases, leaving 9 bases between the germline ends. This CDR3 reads CASSEGVYTDTQYF. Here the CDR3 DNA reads TGCGCCAGCAGTGAGGGAGTCTATACAGATACGCAGTATTTT.

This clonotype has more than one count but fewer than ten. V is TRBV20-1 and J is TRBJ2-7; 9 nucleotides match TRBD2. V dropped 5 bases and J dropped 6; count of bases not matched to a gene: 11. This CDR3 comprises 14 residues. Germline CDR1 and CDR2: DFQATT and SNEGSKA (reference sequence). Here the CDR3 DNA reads TGCAGTGCTCCTGTCCTGGGACTAGCAGCCGAGCAGTACTTC. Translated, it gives CSAPVLGLAAEQYF.

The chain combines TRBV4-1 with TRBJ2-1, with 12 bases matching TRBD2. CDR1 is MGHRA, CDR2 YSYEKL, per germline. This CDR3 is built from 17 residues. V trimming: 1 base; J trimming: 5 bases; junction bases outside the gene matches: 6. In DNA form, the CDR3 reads TGCGCCAGCAGCCAAGTTACTAGCGGGGGGATCGACAATGAGCAGTTCTTC. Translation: CASSQVTSGGIDNEQFF.

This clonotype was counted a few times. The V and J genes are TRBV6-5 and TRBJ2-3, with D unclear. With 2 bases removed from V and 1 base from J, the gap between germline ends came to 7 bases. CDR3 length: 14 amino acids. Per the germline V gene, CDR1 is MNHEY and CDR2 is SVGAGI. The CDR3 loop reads CASSYAPGTDTQYF. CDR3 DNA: TGTGCCAGCAGTTACGCTCCGGGCACAGATACGCAGTATTTT.

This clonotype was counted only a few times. CDR3 residues: CASSRDRSRGKDQPQHF. DNA of the CDR3: TGTGCCAGCAGTCGGGACAGGTCGAGGGGTAAAGATCAGCCCCAGCATTTT. The chain joins TRBV7-8 to TRBJ1-5, with TRBD1 matching over 8 bases. The germline V gene encodes CDR1 SGHVS and CDR2 FQNEAQ. The CDR3 consists of 17 residues. After removal of 6 bases from V and 5 bases from J, the junction contained 15 bases not matched to a gene. Combining the CDR3 with reference TRBV7-8 and TRBJ1-5 gives the whole variable domain GAGVSQSPRYKVAKRGQDVALRCDPISGHVSLFWYQQALGQGPEFLTYFQNEAQLDKSGLPSDRFFAERPEGSVSTLKIQRTQQEDSAVYLCASSRDRSRGKDQPQHFGDGTRLSIL.

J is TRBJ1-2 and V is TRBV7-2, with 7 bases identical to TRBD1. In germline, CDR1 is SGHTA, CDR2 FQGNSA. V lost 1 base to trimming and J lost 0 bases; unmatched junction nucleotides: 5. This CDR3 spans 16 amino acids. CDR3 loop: CASSLDPDRSNYGYTF. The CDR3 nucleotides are TGTGCCAGCAGCTTAGATCCGGACAGGTCTAACTATGGCTACACCTTC.

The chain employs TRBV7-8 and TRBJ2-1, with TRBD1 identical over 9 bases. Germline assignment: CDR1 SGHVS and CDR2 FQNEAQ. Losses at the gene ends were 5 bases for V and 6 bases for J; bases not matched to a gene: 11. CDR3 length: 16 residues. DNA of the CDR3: TGTGCCAGCAGCGCGTCCGGGACAGGGTGGTCCAATGAGCAGTTCTTC. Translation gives CASSASGTGWSNEQFF. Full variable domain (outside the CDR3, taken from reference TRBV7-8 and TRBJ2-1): GAGVSQSPRYKVAKRGQDVALRCDPISGHVSLFWYQQALGQGPEFLTYFQNEAQLDKSGLPSDRFFAERPEGSVSTLKIQRTQQEDSAVYLCASSASGTGWSNEQFFGPGTRLTVL.

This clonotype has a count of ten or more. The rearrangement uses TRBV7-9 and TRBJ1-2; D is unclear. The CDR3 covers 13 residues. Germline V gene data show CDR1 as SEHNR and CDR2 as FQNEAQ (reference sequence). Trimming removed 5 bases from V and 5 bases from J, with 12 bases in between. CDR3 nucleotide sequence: TGTGCCAGCAGCGCCCCCGGCGGGTATGGCTACACCTTC. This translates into CASSAPGGYGYTF.

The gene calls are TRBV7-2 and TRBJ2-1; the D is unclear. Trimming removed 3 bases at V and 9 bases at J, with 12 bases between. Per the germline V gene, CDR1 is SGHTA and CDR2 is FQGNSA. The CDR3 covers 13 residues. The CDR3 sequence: CASSFRLASEQFF. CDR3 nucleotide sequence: TGTGCCAGCAGCTTCCGGTTGGCTAGTGAGCAGTTCTTC.

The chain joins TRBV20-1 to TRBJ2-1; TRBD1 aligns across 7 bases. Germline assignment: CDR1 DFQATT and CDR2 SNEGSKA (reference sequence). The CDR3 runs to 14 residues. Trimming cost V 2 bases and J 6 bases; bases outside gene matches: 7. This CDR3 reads CSARMGTAANEQFF. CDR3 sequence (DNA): TGCAGTGCTAGAATGGGGACAGCGGCCAATGAGCAGTTCTTC.

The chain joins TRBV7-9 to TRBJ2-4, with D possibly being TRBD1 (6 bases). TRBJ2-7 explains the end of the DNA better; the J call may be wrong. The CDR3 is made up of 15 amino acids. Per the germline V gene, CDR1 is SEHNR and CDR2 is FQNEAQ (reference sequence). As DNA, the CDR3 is TGTGCCAGCAGCTTAGCCGGGCAGGGGAAGTACGAGCAGTACTTC. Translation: CASSLAGQGKYEQYF.

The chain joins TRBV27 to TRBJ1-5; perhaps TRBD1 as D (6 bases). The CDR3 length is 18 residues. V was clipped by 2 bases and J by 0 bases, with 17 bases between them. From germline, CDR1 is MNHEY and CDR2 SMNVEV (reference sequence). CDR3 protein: CASSLTGGRAFSNQPQHF. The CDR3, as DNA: TGTGCCAGCAGTTTAACCGGGGGCAGGGCTTTTAGCAATCAGCCCCAGCATTTT.

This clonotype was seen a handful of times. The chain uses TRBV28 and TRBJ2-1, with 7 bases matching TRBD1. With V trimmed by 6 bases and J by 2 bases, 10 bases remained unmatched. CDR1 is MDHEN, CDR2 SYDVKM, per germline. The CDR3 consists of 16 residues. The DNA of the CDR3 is TGTGCCAGCAGAACTGCCGGGACAGCGACCTACAATGAGCAGTTCTTC. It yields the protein CASRTAGTATYNEQFF.

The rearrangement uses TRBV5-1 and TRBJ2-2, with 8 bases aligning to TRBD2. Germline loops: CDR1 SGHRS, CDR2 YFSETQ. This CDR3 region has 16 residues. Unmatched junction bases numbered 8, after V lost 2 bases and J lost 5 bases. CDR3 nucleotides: TGCGCCAGCAGCTTCTTAGCTAGCGGGCTGACCGGGGAGCTGTTTTTT. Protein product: CASSFLASGLTGELFF.